Listed here are 9 T cell receptor beta chains from one sample, sequenced in a study of CD8+ T cells in alopecia areata. Isolated RNA was reverse transcribed into cDNA used as the sequencing template. Sequencing used immunoSEQ multiplex PCR; TCRdb keeps in-frame clones, though not all of them. Observed are some 110,000 clones, no singletons, with the top ten taking 15% to 20%. Source material: lesional skin. The receptor set was obtained from a C3H/HeJ mouse with alopecia areata. Mouse MHC haplotype: H2-k.

For this clone: The germline and genes are mouse ones. Read data end 4 residues before the CDR3 end; the end is taken from the germline J gene. V usage is TRBV13-1 and J usage is TRBJ2-7, with 10 bases aligning to TRBD2. Trimming took 3 bases from V and 0 from J; bases not matched to a gene: 15. Germline V gene data show CDR1 as NSHNY and CDR2 as SYGAGN. The CDR3 sequence is 19 residues long. The CDR3 DNA, read in part, is TGTGCCAGCAGTGGGACAGCTGCTGCTGGGGGGGCGAGCTCCTAT. Its protein product is CASSGTAAAGGASSY. The entire CDR3 is CASSGTAAAGGASSYEQYF.

This clone was observed a few times. Gene names and germline refer to mouse. Read coverage stops 4 residues before the CDR3 terminus; the germline J gene supplies the remainder. The chain links TRBV14 to TRBJ2-2; TRBD1 agrees at 7 bases. The junction had 1 base not matched to a gene; V was cut back by 2 bases and J by 0 bases. Germline assignment: CDR1 SGHDT and CDR2 FRDEAV. This CDR3 spans 15 amino acids. CDR3: CASSFQGANTGQLYF. The part of the CDR3 DNA that was read is TGTGCCAGCAGTTTTCAGGGGGCAAACACCGGG.

On this clone: The genes are named according to mouse. CDR3 sequence: CASSDAGTGDSNSDYTF. CDR3 DNA, as far as it was read: TGTGCCAGCAGTGATGCGGGGACAGGGGACTCAAACTCC. The chain recombines TRBV13-3 with TRBJ1-2; 10 bases match TRBD1. The read halts 4 residues ahead of the CDR3 end, with the missing end drawn from the germline J gene. The V segment lost 0 bases and the J segment 0 bases; nucleotides outside the gene matches: 5. The CDR3 has 17 amino acids. The germline CDR1 and CDR2 sequences are NNHDY and SYVADS.

This clone was detected only a few times. Gene names denote mouse genes. Coverage ceases 4 residues before the CDR3 finishes, and the germline J gene fills in the end. The chain uses TRBV1 and TRBJ2-7, with D maybe TRBD1 (6 bases). Germline V gene sequence: CDR1 NSQYPW, CDR2 LRSPGD (reference sequence). The CDR3 sequence is 13 residues long. This CDR3 is CTCSAHREDEQYF. The part of the CDR3 DNA that was read is TGCACCTGCAGTGCACACAGGGAGGAT.

A word on this clone: Genes here carry mouse names. The read ends 4 residues before the CDR3 terminus; that terminus is restored from the germline J gene. The chain uses TRBV19 and TRBJ1-1; 7 positions agree with TRBD1. Germline CDR1 reads FNHDT; CDR2 reads SITEND (reference sequence). V dropped 0 bases and J dropped 4; count of bases not matched to a gene: 6. The CDR3 has 15 amino acids. The CDR3 bases that were read are TGTGCCAGCAGTATAGAGAGGGGGCTGGGCACA. It translates to CASSIERGLGT. The full CDR3 protein reads CASSIERGLGTEVFF. Using reference TRBV19 and TRBJ1-1 for the parts outside the CDR3, the full variable domain is GGIITQTPKFLIGQEGQKLTLKCQQNFNHDTMYWYRQDSGKGLRLIYYSITENDLQKGDLSEGYDASREKKSSFSLTVTSAQKNEMAVFLCASSIERGLGTEVFFGKGTRLTVV.

This clone was counted many times. Here the gene names and germline are mouse. The read terminates 4 residues before the CDR3 end, so the remaining end is supplied by the germline J gene. V is TRBV17 and J is TRBJ1-2; possible D gene TRBD1, 5 bases. The CDR3 loop spans 13 amino acids. CDR1 is MNHDT and CDR2 is YYDKIL in the germline V gene. The DNA read from the CDR3 is TGTGCTAGCAGGGACTGGGGGGAGGGC. It codes for CASRDWGEG. The full CDR3 protein is CASRDWGEGDYTF.

Note on this clone: Translating the DNA gives a protein that differs from the TCRdb entry at residue 12; the protein shown here is that DNA translation. Gene names and germline match the mouse. The CDR3 goes on 3 residues after the read ends, and that part is filled in from the germline J gene. This chain uses TRBV13-3 with TRBJ1-3, with 7 bases lining up with TRBD1. The CDR3 is made up of 15 amino acids. Trimming at V came to 4 bases and at J to 3 bases, leaving 7 bases not matched to a gene. Germline CDR1 reads NNHDY; CDR2 reads SYVADS. The sequenced part of the CDR3 DNA is TGTGCCAGCAGTCACAGGGGCCCATTTGGAAATACG. This gives the protein CASSHRGPFGNT. The whole CDR3 reads CASSHRGPFGNTLYF.

This clone was counted only a few times. Mouse gene names apply. The read halts 4 residues ahead of the CDR3 end, with the missing end drawn from the germline J gene. The chain is built from TRBV13-2 and TRBJ2-2, with TRBD1 matching 8 bases. The CDR3 has 16 residues. The trim removed 0 bases at V and 3 bases at J, leaving 4 bases unmatched. CDR1 is NNHNN and CDR2 is SYGAGS in the germline V gene (reference sequence). The CDR3: CASGDAGQGYTGQLYF. The sequenced CDR3 bases are TGTGCCAGCGGTGATGCAGGACAGGGATACACCGGG.

To note about this clone: Genes and germline come from the mouse. The CDR3 end is not reached by the read, which stops 4 residues before it; the germline J gene fills it in. The chain recombines TRBV19 with TRBJ1-1; TRBD1 might be the D (5 bases). Germline CDR1 and CDR2: FNHDT and SITEND (reference sequence). The CDR3 is 11 residues long. The CDR3 DNA, read in part, is TGTGCCAGCAGAACAGGAACA. Translating gives CASRTGT. The CDR3, in full, reads CASRTGTEVFF.